This entry features one TCR beta chain sequence. This CDR3 spans 14 amino acids. Germline CDR1 KGHSH, CDR2 LQKENI. The ends lost 3 bases at V and 6 bases at J; junction bases unmatched: 6. Produced via immunoSEQ multiplex PCR; TCRdb's table is partial and in-frame only. This sample carries over 100,000 clones, 84% of them seen once, and the ten largest clones take about 7%. The record originates from a study of blood T cell repertoires in COVID-19. Sequenced material: peripheral blood. This rearrangement joins TRBV18 to TRBJ2-7; TRBD1 matches 9 bases. The source of this sequence is a woman aged 50 to 65 with acute or convalescent COVID-19. CDR3 region: CASSPLDRGSEQYF. The CDR3 bases are TGTGCCAGCTCACCCCTGGACAGGGGAAGCGAGCAGTACTTC.